One and the same sample provided the 17 T cell receptor beta chains below, sequenced in a study of blood T cell repertoires in COVID-19. The method was immunoSEQ multiplex PCR; TCRdb's version includes in-frame clones alone and lacks a portion of them. The repertoire holds 150,000 to 200,000 clones, with roughly 84% as singletons. The sample was peripheral blood. The receptors here all came from a woman of 80 years or more with acute or convalescent COVID-19.

This chain links TRBV20-1 with TRBJ1-5; a possible D gene is TRBD1 (6 bases). The CDR3 is made up of 17 amino acids. Trimming took off 3 bases at V and 0 bases at J, with 18 bases between the two ends. Germline assignment: CDR1 DFQATT and CDR2 SNEGSKA (reference sequence). The CDR3 DNA follows: TGCAGTGCTAGTGGGACACACGGAGCTGATAGCAATCAGCCCCAGCATTTT. This codes for CSASGTHGADSNQPQHF.

The chain recombines TRBV19 with TRBJ1-3; 7 bases agree with TRBD1. This CDR3 is 15 amino acids long. V shed 6 bases, J shed 0 bases, and the junction held 5 bases outside the gene matches. CDR1 LNHDA and CDR2 SQIVND come from the germline V gene (reference sequence). The CDR3 sequence: CASRGQPFSGNTIYF. DNA for the CDR3: TGTGCCAGTAGGGGACAGCCTTTCTCTGGAAACACCATATATTTT.

V usage is TRBV15 and J usage is TRBJ2-7; 7 bases agree with TRBD1. Germline V gene lookup returns CDR1 LNHNV and CDR2 YYDKDF (reference sequence). This CDR3 is 16 amino acids long. V shed 3 bases and J 3 bases; nucleotides not matched to a gene: 11. The CDR3 sequence is CATSRGRQGFIYEQYF. Here the CDR3 DNA reads TGTGCCACCAGCAGGGGAAGACAGGGCTTTATCTACGAGCAGTACTTC.

This sequence joins TRBV3-1 (or the pseudogene TRBV3-2) and TRBJ1-4; unclear D gene. Trimming took off 4 bases at V and 8 bases at J, with 14 bases between the two ends. The CDR3 loop spans 14 amino acids. Looked up from germline, CDR1 is LGHDT and CDR2 is YNNKEL (reference sequence). CDR3 DNA sequence: TGTGCCAGCAGCCGGTGGGCACCGAGCGAAAAACTGTTTTTT. It codes for CASSRWAPSEKLFF.

The V gene is TRBV6-5, the J gene TRBJ2-5; 11 positions match TRBD1. Germline lookup yields CDR1 MNHEY and CDR2 SVGAGI. The junction had 4 bases not matched to a gene; V was cut back by 6 bases and J by 1 base. CDR3 size: 15 residues. CDR3 region: CASRRTGGGQETQYF. The CDR3 DNA is TGTGCCAGCAGACGGACAGGGGGCGGCCAAGAGACCCAGTACTTC.

The rearrangement joins TRBV28 to TRBJ1-2; D is possibly TRBD1 (6 bases). The CDR3 has 14 residues. The germline V and J ends were trimmed by 6 bases and 5 bases, with 16 bases remaining between them. CDR1 and CDR2 from the germline V gene are MDHEN and SYDVKM. In nucleotides, the CDR3 is TGTGCCAGCAGCCTTAGGGGGGGCATATATGGCTACACCTTC. Its translation is CASSLRGGIYGYTF.

This chain links TRBV6-2 or TRBV6-3 with TRBJ2-7; tentative D call: TRBD1 (5 bases). Germline lookup yields CDR1 MNHEY and CDR2 SVGEGT. This CDR3 is 15 amino acids long. Trimming took off 2 bases at V and 0 bases at J, with 11 bases between the two ends. The CDR3 reads CASSYPDMPSYEQYF. DNA for the CDR3: TGTGCCAGCAGTTACCCGGACATGCCCTCCTACGAGCAGTACTTC.

The CDR3 nucleotides are TGTGCCATCAGTGAACGCCCTAGCGGGAGTTACAATGAGCAGTTCTTC. Amino acid sequence: CAISERPSGSYNEQFF. J is TRBJ2-1 and V is TRBV10-3; 10 bases line up with TRBD2. CDR1 and CDR2 (germline): ENHRY, SYGVKD. After removal of 3 bases from V and 4 bases from J, the junction contained 6 bases not matched to a gene. This CDR3 is 16 amino acids long.

The chain joins TRBV5-6 to TRBJ2-2; 7 nucleotides line up with TRBD1. In germline, CDR1 is SGHDT, CDR2 YYEEEE. The J segment lost 4 bases and the V segment lost 2 bases, leaving 5 bases of the junction unmatched. The CDR3 is 15 residues long. The DNA of the CDR3 is TGTGCCAGCAGCTTAACAGGGGTAGGCACCGGGGAGCTGTTTTTT. The encoded protein is CASSLTGVGTGELFF.

The V gene is TRBV5-8, the J gene TRBJ1-1, with 8 positions matching TRBD1. Germline values: CDR1 SGHTS, CDR2 YDEGEE. After removal of 4 bases from V and 4 bases from J, the junction contained 6 bases not matched to a gene. This CDR3 has 14 residues. CDR3: CASSVPTGVTEAFF. The CDR3 region has the DNA TGTGCCAGCAGCGTCCCGACAGGGGTCACTGAAGCTTTCTTT.

This chain uses TRBV5-1 with TRBJ1-3, with D maybe TRBD1 (5 bases). Between the trimmed V and J ends, which lost 4 bases and 0 bases, there was a span of 11 bases. The CDR3 is made up of 15 amino acids. From germline, CDR1 is SGHRS and CDR2 YFSETQ. This CDR3 is CASSPGGYSGNTIYF. The DNA of the CDR3 is TGCGCCAGCAGCCCGGGGGGATACTCTGGAAACACCATATATTTT.

A single count supports this clone. The chain links TRBV11-3 to TRBJ2-2; D gene unclear. The CDR3 spans 14 residues. Germline CDR1 is SGHNT and CDR2 is YENEEA. V was pared by 5 bases and J by 0 bases, with 7 bases between. CDR3 sequence reads: CASSPVANTGELFF. CDR3 DNA sequence: TGTGCCAGCAGCCCCGTCGCGAACACCGGGGAGCTGTTTTTT.

This chain links TRBV5-6 with TRBJ2-7, with 9 bases aligning to TRBD2. Germline CDR1 and CDR2: SGHDT and YYEEEE. This CDR3 spans 14 amino acids. V dropped 6 bases and J dropped 5; count of bases not matched to a gene: 9. CDR3 DNA sequence: TGTGCCAGCACCCCGGGACTAGCATCGAACGAGCAGTACTTC. Its translation is CASTPGLASNEQYF.

V gene TRBV2 combines with J gene TRBJ1-5, with 7 bases lining up with TRBD1. V dropped 4 bases and J dropped 0; count of bases not matched to a gene: 3. CDR1 and CDR2 from the germline V gene are SNHLY and FYNNEI. This CDR3 is 15 amino acids long. CDR3 DNA sequence: TGTGCCAGCAGTGGGACAGGAACTAGCAATCAGCCCCAGCATTTT. It translates to CASSGTGTSNQPQHF.

The V gene is TRBV27, the J gene TRBJ1-1, with 7 bases lining up with TRBD1. The ends lost 7 bases at V and 2 bases at J; junction bases unmatched: 7. This CDR3 is 14 amino acids long. Germline V gives CDR1 MNHEY, CDR2 SMNVEV (reference sequence). The CDR3 reads CASNRQGPNTEAFF. The CDR3 DNA reads as TGTGCCAGCAATCGACAGGGTCCTAACACTGAAGCTTTCTTT.

A single count supports this clone. V is TRBV19 and J is TRBJ1-5; possible D gene TRBD1, 5 bases. Germline V gene sequence: CDR1 LNHDA, CDR2 SQIVND (reference sequence). V was shortened by 10 bases and J by 0 bases, with 10 bases between the two germline ends. There are 13 residues in the CDR3. This chain's CDR3 is CATGHYSNQPQHF. CDR3 nucleotides: TGTGCCACCGGACATTATAGCAATCAGCCCCAGCATTTT.

This clone appeared a few times. J is TRBJ1-5 and V is TRBV7-2; 7 bases agree with TRBD1. The CDR3 loop spans 13 amino acids. Per germline, CDR1 SGHTA and CDR2 FQGNSA. Trimming cost V 11 bases and J 4 bases; bases outside gene matches: 8. For the CDR3, the DNA is TGTGCCCACGAGGGACAGAAAAATCAGCCCCAGCATTTT. It yields the protein CAHEGQKNQPQHF.